Below, one T cell receptor (beta chain) is given with its context. What it recognizes is unknown. Establishment of the diagnosis relied upon clinical symptoms, serum thyroxine, TRAb, thyroid ultrasound and orbital computed tomography. This sample was included in a study of Graves' ophthalmopathy and Graves' hyperthyroidism. On the study more broadly: Peripheral blood collection took place at initial diagnosis, before any treatment.

Germline CDR1 reads MNHNS; CDR2 reads SASEGT. V was pared by 4 bases and J by 1 base, with 11 bases between. The CDR3 sequence is 15 residues long. RNA transcripts were the template, and TCR beta CDR3 regions were amplified from them. The first round was an RT-PCR with HTBI primers, and the second round was a multiplex PCR. TCRdb analysed the multiplex PCR reads with MiXCR anew, one entry per CDR3 protein. The sample has a few hundred thousand distinct CDR3 sequences, around a fifth seen once; the top ten hold around 40%. Study-wide findings and caveats: The study's model predicted ophthalmopathy progression at about 71% sensitivity and 72% to 75% specificity. Clonotypes were expanded in thyroid at above 0.001 frequency, and most also appeared in blood.

The TCR originated in a woman aged 45-65 years with Graves' ophthalmopathy. Specimen: peripheral blood. V and J are TRBV6-1 and TRBJ1-5, with unresolved D. CDR3 sequence reads: CASSGGSQSNQPQHF. DNA of the CDR3: TGTGCCAGCAGTGGAGGGAGTCAGAGCAATCAGCCCCAGCATTTT.